Following are 27 T cell receptor beta chains from one sample sequenced in a study of brain metastases from non-small cell lung cancer. Using immunoSEQ multiplex PCR, the repertoire was profiled, and TCRdb retains in-frame clones only, with some absent. The repertoire holds about 3,100 clones, with approximately 81% as singletons. Sequencing input: tissue from a brain metastasis. The receptors stem from a donor over 35 with non-small cell lung cancer.

The chain is built from TRBV7-2 and TRBJ2-3; TRBD2 aligns across 13 bases. The V gene end was trimmed by 4 bases and the J gene end by 0 bases; junction bases not matched to a gene: 10. This CDR3 contains 19 residues. Germline CDR1 is SGHTA and CDR2 is FQGNSA. The CDR3 loop is CASSSPGLAGSSSTDTQYF. In DNA form, the CDR3 reads TGTGCCAGCAGCTCACCGGGACTAGCGGGATCCTCTAGCACAGATACGCAGTATTTT.

This CDR3 reads CATTSTPNNEQFF. The CDR3 nucleotides read TGTGCCACGACCTCAACCCCGAACAATGAGCAGTTCTTC. This sequence joins TRBV10-3 and TRBJ2-1, with no clear D. V was clipped by 10 bases and J by 5 bases, with 15 bases between them. CDR3 length equals 13 residues. Germline CDR1 ENHRY, CDR2 SYGVKD.

The chain recombines TRBV28 with TRBJ1-5; TRBD1 agrees at 10 bases. The junction had 5 bases not matched to a gene; V was cut back by 6 bases and J by 3 bases. The CDR3 length is 15 residues. In germline, CDR1 is MDHEN, CDR2 SYDVKM. The DNA for the CDR3 is TGTGCCAGCAGGAGACAGGGGGCGAACAATCAGCCCCAGCATTTT. This gives the protein CASRRQGANNQPQHF.

This clone was found a few times. The CDR3 DNA follows: TGTGCCAGCTCCAGGGGGCTTGGGGAGACCCAGTACTTC. Protein: CASSRGLGETQYF. The J gene is TRBJ2-5, the V gene TRBV18; TRBD1 matches at 8 bases. CDR1 is KGHSH, CDR2 LQKENI, per germline. J was trimmed by 5 bases and V by 6 bases; bases with no gene match: 5. The length of the CDR3 is 13 residues.

The CDR3, as DNA: TGTGCCAGCAGCCATATTACCTCCTACAATGAGCAGTTCTTC. It codes for CASSHITSYNEQFF. V gene TRBV14 combines with J gene TRBJ2-1; no firm D call. V dropped 3 bases and J dropped 0 bases, with 6 bases sitting between them. This CDR3 comprises 14 residues. Germline CDR1 SGHDN, CDR2 FVKESK. The full variable domain, rest sourced from reference TRBV14 and TRBJ2-1, is EAGVTQFPSHSVIEKGQTVTLRCDPISGHDNLYWYRRVMGKEIKFLLHFVKESKQDESGMPNNRFLAERTGGTYSTLKVQPAELEDSGVYFCASSHITSYNEQFFGPGTRLTVL.

The chain combines TRBV19 with TRBJ1-5, with D uncertain. Trimming stripped 5 bases from V and 9 bases from J, with 14 bases between. The CDR3 runs to 13 residues. The germline V gene has CDR1 LNHDA and CDR2 SQIVND (reference sequence). CDR3 nucleotides: TGTGCCAGTAGTCGGGCAGGCATTTGGCCCCAGCATTTT. Encoded protein: CASSRAGIWPQHF.

This chain joins TRBV19 and TRBJ2-7; 7 bases agree with TRBD2. The CDR3 consists of 14 residues. Germline loops: CDR1 LNHDA, CDR2 SQIVND (reference sequence). The V and J ends lost 5 bases and 5 bases, in that order; junction bases with no gene match: 9. This CDR3 is CASSPPGLVNEQYF. For the CDR3, the DNA is TGTGCCAGTAGTCCCCCTGGACTAGTCAACGAGCAGTACTTC.

V gene TRBV29-1 combines with J gene TRBJ1-1; D call uncertain. The CDR3 has 11 amino acids. V lost 1 base and J lost 12, with 12 bases in between. Per the germline V gene, CDR1 is SQVTM and CDR2 is ANQGSEA. CDR3 sequence reads: CSVEGAPMTFF. The CDR3 region has the DNA TGCAGCGTTGAAGGGGCCCCTATGACTTTCTTT.

V gene TRBV7-3 combines with J gene TRBJ2-7, with D possibly being TRBD1 (6 bases). The CDR3 consists of 15 residues. Deletions cut 2 bases from V and 0 bases from J, with 11 bases between. Germline V CDR1 and CDR2: SGHTA, FQGTGA. The CDR3 region has the DNA TGTGCCAGCAGCTTATATGGACAGAACTCCTACGAGCAGTACTTC. It translates to CASSLYGQNSYEQYF.

The chain employs TRBV27 and TRBJ2-7, with D uncertain. V gave up 5 bases and J gave up 0 bases, with 23 bases separating them. This CDR3 has 18 amino acids. Germline V CDR1 and CDR2: MNHEY, SMNVEV (reference sequence). The CDR3 nucleotides read TGTGCCAGCAGTCCAAAAGGCCGGTTCTGGTTTAGCTCCTACGAGCAGTACTTC. It encodes CASSPKGRFWFSSYEQYF.

The CDR3 region is CASSPRDKSYEQYF. The CDR3 coding sequence is TGTGCCAGTAGCCCCCGGGACAAATCCTACGAGCAGTACTTC. This chain links TRBV19 with TRBJ2-7, with TRBD1 as a possible D gene (6 bases). Per germline, CDR1 LNHDA and CDR2 SQIVND (reference sequence). Trimming pared 6 bases from V and 1 base from J, leaving 13 bases between. The CDR3 runs to 14 residues.

This clone was seen a single time. The chain uses TRBV4-1 and TRBJ2-7, with 7 bases identical to TRBD1. Germline lookup yields CDR1 MGHRA and CDR2 YSYEKL. J was trimmed by 6 bases and V by 4 bases; bases with no gene match: 9. The CDR3 contains 14 residues. In DNA, the CDR3 is TGCGCCAGCAGCCTTCCCGGACAGGCCTCCGAGCAGTACTTC. Amino acid sequence: CASSLPGQASEQYF.

This clone was picked up one time. The rearrangement uses TRBV10-2 and TRBJ1-4, with TRBD1 matching over 7 bases. The CDR3 sequence is 15 residues long. Per the germline V gene, CDR1 is WSHSY and CDR2 is SAAADI. J was trimmed by 2 bases and V by 3 bases; bases with no gene match: 3. In nucleotides, the CDR3 is TGCGCCAGCAGTGAACAGGGGTCCACTAATGAAAAACTGTTTTTT. As protein: CASSEQGSTNEKLFF.

The chain links TRBV21-1 to TRBJ1-5; the table assigns TRBD1, which was not confirmed against the DNA. TRBV21-1 is assigned pseudogene status. The CDR3 loop spans 15 amino acids. The CDR3 protein is CASSMGQYSNQPQHF. CDR3 DNA: TGTGCCAGCAGCATGGGACAGTATAGCAATCAGCCCCAGCATTTT.

The count of this clone is one. The chain uses TRBV7-9 and TRBJ1-2; D unresolved. CDR3 length: 15 amino acids. Germline CDR1 SEHNR, CDR2 FQNEAQ (reference sequence). The V end lost 5 bases, the J end lost 6 bases, and 19 bases lay between the germline ends. The CDR3 protein is CASSPRSGASDGYTF. The CDR3 DNA reads as TGTGCCAGCAGCCCCCGATCTGGAGCTTCGGATGGCTACACCTTC.

The chain combines TRBV7-6 with TRBJ1-1; D ambiguous. V shed 0 bases and J shed 4 bases, with 21 bases lying between them. Germline lookup yields CDR1 SGHVS and CDR2 FNYEAQ. There are 18 residues in the CDR3. The CDR3 region is CASSLAHSSRGGSTEAFF. The CDR3 DNA reads TGTGCCAGCAGCTTAGCGCACTCTTCAAGAGGTGGGAGCACTGAAGCTTTCTTT.

V is TRBV30 and J is TRBJ1-5; D gene uncertain. This CDR3 is 14 amino acids long. Deletions cut 1 base from V and 2 bases from J, with 9 bases between. In germline, CDR1 is GTSNPN, CDR2 SVGIG (reference sequence). The CDR3 is CAWSDFLGNQPQHF. The DNA of the CDR3 is TGTGCCTGGAGTGACTTTCTGGGCAATCAGCCCCAGCATTTT. Variable domain in full (rest from reference TRBV30 and TRBJ1-5): SQTIHQWPATLVQPVGSPLSLECTVEGTSNPNLYWYRQAAGRGLQLLFYSVGIGQISSEVPQNLSASRPQDRQFILSSKKLLLSDSGFYLCAWSDFLGNQPQHFGDGTRLSIL.

With respect to this clone: An end of the junction does not agree with germline; a read error may underlie this. This same CDR3 is encoded by further DNA sequences in the sample. This sequence joins TRBV18 and TRBJ2-4; D is ambiguous. Germline V gives CDR1 KGHSH, CDR2 LQKENI. The CDR3 covers 13 residues. This chain's CDR3 is CASSTRRKNIQYF. Written as DNA, the CDR3 is TGTGCCAGCTCAACGAGACGAAAAAACATTCAGTATTTC.

V and J are TRBV12-3 or TRBV12-4 and TRBJ1-5; D is possibly TRBD1 (6 bases). The CDR3 spans 13 residues. V was shortened by 3 bases and J by 8 bases, with 11 bases between the two germline ends. The CDR3 sequence: CASSFQQGEPQHF. CDR3 sequence (DNA): TGTGCCAGCAGTTTCCAACAGGGTGAGCCCCAGCATTTT.

The chain is built from TRBV5-6 and TRBJ2-3; unclear D gene. This CDR3 contains 15 residues. Germline CDR1 SGHDT, CDR2 YYEEEE. Trimming took 1 base from V and 1 from J, leaving 10 bases between them. The CDR3 here is CASSLRPTRTDTQYF. CDR3 in DNA: TGTGCCAGCAGCTTGAGACCGACCCGCACAGATACGCAGTATTTT.

The rearrangement uses TRBV24-1 and TRBJ2-7, with a tentative D call TRBD1 (6 bases). Germline V lookup: CDR1 KGHDR, CDR2 SFDVKD. The CDR3 extends over 15 amino acids. Trimming took off 3 bases at V and 9 bases at J, with 20 bases between the two ends. The chain's CDR3 is CATSDTYRDIGRQYF. The CDR3 DNA sequence: TGTGCCACCAGTGATACCTACCGGGACATCGGTCGGCAGTACTTC.

This chain connects TRBV28 to TRBJ1-1, with TRBD1 matching over 7 bases. V gave up 2 bases and J gave up 7 bases; unmatched junction bases: 4. The CDR3 is made up of 13 amino acids. The germline gives CDR1 MDHEN, CDR2 SYDVKM. This chain's CDR3 is CASSLGRTGEAFF. The CDR3 DNA reads as TGTGCCAGCAGTTTAGGACGGACAGGTGAAGCTTTCTTT.

A word on this clone: The junction shows a germline mismatch at one end, possibly a read error. The rearrangement uses TRBV19 and TRBJ2-7; D might be TRBD1 (6 bases). Germline V gene sequence: CDR1 LNHDA, CDR2 SQIVND (reference sequence). This CDR3 spans 14 amino acids. As DNA, the CDR3 is TGTGCCAATAGTATGACAGGAACCTACTACGAGCAGTACTTC. Protein product: CANSMTGTYYEQYF. The full variable domain, in which reference TRBV19 and TRBJ2-7 provide the parts outside the CDR3, is DGGITQSPKYLFRKEGQNVTLSCEQNLNHDAMYWYRQDPGQGLRLIYYSQIVNDFQKGDIAEGYSVSREKKESFPLTVTSAQKNPTAFYLCANSMTGTYYEQYFGPGTRLTVT.

The rearrangement links TRBV7-6 to TRBJ1-1; a weak D match, TRBD1 (5 bases). Trimming pared 4 bases from V and 4 bases from J, leaving 7 bases between. Germline CDR1 is SGHVS and CDR2 is FNYEAQ. The CDR3 covers 12 residues. CDR3 sequence: CASSSGRTEAFF. In DNA, the CDR3 is TGTGCCAGCAGCTCAGGGCGCACTGAAGCTTTCTTT.

This chain uses TRBV7-2 with TRBJ2-5, with TRBD1 identical over 9 bases. V dropped 5 bases and J dropped 7; count of bases not matched to a gene: 11. There are 15 residues in the CDR3. Per germline, CDR1 SGHTA and CDR2 FQGNSA. The CDR3 bases are TGTGCCAGCAGCAGGGGACAGGGAGGTTCGTGGACCCAGTACTTC. Its protein is CASSRGQGGSWTQYF. The entire variable domain, with the rest obtained from reference TRBV7-2 and TRBJ2-5, is as follows: GAGVSQSPSNKVTEKGKDVELRCDPISGHTALYWYRQSLGQGLEFLIYFQGNSAPDKSGLPSDRFSAERTGGSVSTLTIQRTQQEDSAVYLCASSRGQGGSWTQYFGPGTRLLVL.

The J gene is TRBJ1-1, the V gene TRBV11-2; D is undetermined. Trimming cost V 2 bases and J 4 bases, with 5 bases left between them. Per germline, CDR1 SGHAT and CDR2 FQNNGV. The CDR3 loop spans 12 amino acids. This CDR3 is CASSLIGTEAFF. In nucleotides, the CDR3 is TGTGCCAGCAGCTTAATTGGCACTGAAGCTTTCTTT.

The V gene is TRBV6-5, the J gene TRBJ1-4; 8 positions match TRBD1. This CDR3 is 15 amino acids long. Per germline, CDR1 MNHEY and CDR2 SVGAGI. The ends lost 2 bases at V and 7 bases at J; junction bases unmatched: 6. CDR3 in amino acids: CASSYEAGGVEKLFF. The CDR3 DNA sequence: TGTGCCAGCAGTTACGAGGCAGGGGGCGTTGAAAAACTGTTTTTT.